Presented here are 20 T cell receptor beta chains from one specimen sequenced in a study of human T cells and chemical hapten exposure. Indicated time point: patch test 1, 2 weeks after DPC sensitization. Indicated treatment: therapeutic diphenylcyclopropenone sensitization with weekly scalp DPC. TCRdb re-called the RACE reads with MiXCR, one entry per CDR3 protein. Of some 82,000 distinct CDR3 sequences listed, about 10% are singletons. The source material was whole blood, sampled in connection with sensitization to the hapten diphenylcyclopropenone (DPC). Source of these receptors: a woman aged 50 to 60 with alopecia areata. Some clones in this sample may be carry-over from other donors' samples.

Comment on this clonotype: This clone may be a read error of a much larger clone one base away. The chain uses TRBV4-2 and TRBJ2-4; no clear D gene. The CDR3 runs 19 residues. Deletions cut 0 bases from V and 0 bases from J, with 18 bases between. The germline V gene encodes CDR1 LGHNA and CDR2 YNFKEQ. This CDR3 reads CASSQDPGVATLAKNIQYF. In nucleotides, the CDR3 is TGTGCCAGCAGCCAAGATCCTGGCGTGGCCACCCTAGCCAAAAACATTCAGTACTTC.

The CDR3 DNA is TGTGCCAGCAGCGTATCGGGGGGCCCCCTAGGCTATGGCTACACCTTC. It codes for CASSVSGGPLGYGYTF. V is TRBV9 and J is TRBJ1-2; D might be TRBD1 (6 bases). There are 16 residues in the CDR3. V lost 1 base, J lost 4 bases, and 17 bases lay in between. The germline V gene encodes CDR1 SGDLS and CDR2 YYNGEE.

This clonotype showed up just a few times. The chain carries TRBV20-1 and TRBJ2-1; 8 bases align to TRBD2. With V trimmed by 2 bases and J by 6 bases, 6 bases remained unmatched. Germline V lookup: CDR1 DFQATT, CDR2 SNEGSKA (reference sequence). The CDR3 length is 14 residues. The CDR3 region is CSARISGKSNEQFF. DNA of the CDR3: TGCAGTGCTAGAATTAGCGGGAAATCCAATGAGCAGTTCTTC.

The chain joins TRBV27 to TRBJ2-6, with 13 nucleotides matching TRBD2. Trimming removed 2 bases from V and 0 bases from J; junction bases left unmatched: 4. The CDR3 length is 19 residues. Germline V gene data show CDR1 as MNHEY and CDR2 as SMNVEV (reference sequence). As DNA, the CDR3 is TGTGCCAGCAGTTTAGTGGGACTAGCGGGAAACTCTGGGGCCAACGTCCTGACTTTC. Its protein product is CASSLVGLAGNSGANVLTF.

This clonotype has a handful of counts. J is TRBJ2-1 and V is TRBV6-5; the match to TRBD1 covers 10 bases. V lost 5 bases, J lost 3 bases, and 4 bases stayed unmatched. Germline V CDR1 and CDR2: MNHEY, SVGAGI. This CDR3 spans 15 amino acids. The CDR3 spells CASSPRDRGYNEQFF. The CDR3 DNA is TGTGCCAGCAGTCCCCGGGACAGGGGCTACAATGAGCAGTTCTTC.

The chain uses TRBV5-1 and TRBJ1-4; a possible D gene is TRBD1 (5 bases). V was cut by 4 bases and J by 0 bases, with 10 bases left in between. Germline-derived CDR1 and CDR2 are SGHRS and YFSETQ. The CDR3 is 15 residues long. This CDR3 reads CASSPGSATNEKLFF. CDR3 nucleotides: TGCGCCAGCAGCCCAGGGTCTGCAACTAATGAAAAACTGTTTTTT.

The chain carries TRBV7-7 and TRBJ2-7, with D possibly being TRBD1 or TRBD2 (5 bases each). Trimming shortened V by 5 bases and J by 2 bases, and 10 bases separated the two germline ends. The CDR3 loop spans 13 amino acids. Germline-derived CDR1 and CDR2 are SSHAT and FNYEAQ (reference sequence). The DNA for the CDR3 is TGTGCCAGCAGCCCCGGGACGCCCTACGAGCAGTACTTC. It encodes CASSPGTPYEQYF.

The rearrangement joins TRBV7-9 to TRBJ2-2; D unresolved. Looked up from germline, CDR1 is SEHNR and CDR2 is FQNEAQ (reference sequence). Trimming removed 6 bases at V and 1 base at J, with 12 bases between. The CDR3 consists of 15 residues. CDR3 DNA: TGTGCCAGCAGGCTCAGTCGACAGAACACCGGGGAGCTGTTTTTT. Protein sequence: CASRLSRQNTGELFF.

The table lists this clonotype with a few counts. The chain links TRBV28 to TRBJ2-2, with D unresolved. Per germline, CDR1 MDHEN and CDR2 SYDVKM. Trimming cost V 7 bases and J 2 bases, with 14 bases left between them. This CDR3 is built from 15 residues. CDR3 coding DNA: TGTGCCAGCACCCTTCACCCCGGCAACACCGGGGAGCTGTTTTTT. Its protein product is CASTLHPGNTGELFF.

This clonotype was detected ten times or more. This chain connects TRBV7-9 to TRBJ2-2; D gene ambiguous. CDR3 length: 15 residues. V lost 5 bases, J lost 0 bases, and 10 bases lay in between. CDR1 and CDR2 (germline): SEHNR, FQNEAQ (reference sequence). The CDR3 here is CASSPRYANTGELFF. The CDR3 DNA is TGTGCCAGCAGCCCACGATACGCGAACACCGGGGAGCTGTTTTTT.

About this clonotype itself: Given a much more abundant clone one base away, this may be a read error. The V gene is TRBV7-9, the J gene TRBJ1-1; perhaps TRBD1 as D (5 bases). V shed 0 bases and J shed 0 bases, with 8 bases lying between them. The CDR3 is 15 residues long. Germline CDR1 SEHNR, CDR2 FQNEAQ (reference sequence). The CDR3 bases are TGTGCCAGCAGCTTAGCAGGGGAAGTGAACACTGAAGCTTTCTTT. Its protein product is CASSLAGEVNTEAFF.

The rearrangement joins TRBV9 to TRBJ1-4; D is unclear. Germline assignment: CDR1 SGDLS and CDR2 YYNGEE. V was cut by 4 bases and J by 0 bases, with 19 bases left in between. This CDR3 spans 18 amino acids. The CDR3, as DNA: TGTGCCAGCAGCATCTACGCGGGGTCGGGTGCAACTAATGAAAAACTGTTTTTT. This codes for CASSIYAGSGATNEKLFF. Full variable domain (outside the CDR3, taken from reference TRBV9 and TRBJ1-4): DSGVTQTPKHLITATGQRVTLRCSPRSGDLSVYWYQQSLDQGLQFLIQYYNGEERAKGNILERFSAQQFPDLHSELNLSSLELGDSALYFCASSIYAGSGATNEKLFFGSGTQLSVL.

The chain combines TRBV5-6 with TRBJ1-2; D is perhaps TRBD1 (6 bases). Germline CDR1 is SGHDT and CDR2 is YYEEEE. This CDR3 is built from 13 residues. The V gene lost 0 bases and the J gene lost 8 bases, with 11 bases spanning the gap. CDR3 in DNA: TGTGCCAGCAGCTTGGGACAGGCGTCCGGCTACACCTTC. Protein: CASSLGQASGYTF.

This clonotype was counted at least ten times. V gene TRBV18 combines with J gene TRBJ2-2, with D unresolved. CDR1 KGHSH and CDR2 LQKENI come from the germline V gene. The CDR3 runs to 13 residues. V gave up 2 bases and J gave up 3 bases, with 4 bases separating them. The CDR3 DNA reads TGTGCCAGCTCACCAGGTGACACCGGGGAGCTGTTTTTT. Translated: CASSPGDTGELFF.

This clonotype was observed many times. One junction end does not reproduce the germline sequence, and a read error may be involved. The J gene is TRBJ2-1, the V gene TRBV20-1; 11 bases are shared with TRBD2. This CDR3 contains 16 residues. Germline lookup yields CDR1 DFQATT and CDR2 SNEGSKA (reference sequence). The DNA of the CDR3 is TGCAGTGCCCCGGGTAGCGGGAGGGCCCTTGACAATGGGCAGTTCTTC. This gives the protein CSAPGSGRALDNGQFF.

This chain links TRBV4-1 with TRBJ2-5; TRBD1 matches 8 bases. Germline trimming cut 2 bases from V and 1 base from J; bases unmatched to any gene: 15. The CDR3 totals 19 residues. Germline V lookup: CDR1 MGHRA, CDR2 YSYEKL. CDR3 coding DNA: TGCGCCAGCAGCCAACGCAGGAGGAGGGGGACAGGATCCCAAGAGACCCAGTACTTC. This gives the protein CASSQRRRRGTGSQETQYF.

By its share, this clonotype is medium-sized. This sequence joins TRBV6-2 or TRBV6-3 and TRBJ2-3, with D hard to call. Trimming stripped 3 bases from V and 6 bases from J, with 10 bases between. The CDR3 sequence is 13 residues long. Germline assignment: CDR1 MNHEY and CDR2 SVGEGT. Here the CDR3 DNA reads TGTGCCAGCAGTTATGCGAACTGGGATACGCAGTATTTT. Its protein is CASSYANWDTQYF.

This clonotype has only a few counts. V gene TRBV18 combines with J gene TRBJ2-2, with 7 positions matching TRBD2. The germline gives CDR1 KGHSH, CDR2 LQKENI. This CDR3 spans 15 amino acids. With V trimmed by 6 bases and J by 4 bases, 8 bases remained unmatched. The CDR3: CASSPGLVSTGELFF. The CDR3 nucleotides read TGTGCCAGCTCTCCTGGACTAGTCAGCACCGGGGAGCTGTTTTTT.

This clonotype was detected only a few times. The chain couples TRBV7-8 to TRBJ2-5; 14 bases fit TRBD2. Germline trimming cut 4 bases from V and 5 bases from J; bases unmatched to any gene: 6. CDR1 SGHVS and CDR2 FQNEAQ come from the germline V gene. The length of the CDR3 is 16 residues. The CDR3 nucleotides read TGTGCCAGCAGCTCCAACCGACTAGCGGGGGGGGAGACCCAGTACTTC. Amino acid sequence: CASSSNRLAGGETQYF.

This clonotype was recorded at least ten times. The CDR3 DNA reads TGTGCCAGCAGTCCCTTACCGGGACAGTCAAATGAAAAACTGTTTTTT. It specifies CASSPLPGQSNEKLFF. The V call is TRBV28, the J call TRBJ1-4, with TRBD1 matching 7 bases. This CDR3 region has 16 residues. The V gene's germline CDR1 is MDHEN and CDR2 SYDVKM. The J segment lost 5 bases and the V segment lost 5 bases, leaving 11 bases of the junction unmatched.